The rows below give T cell receptor beta chains drawn from one sample of a study of cytomegalovirus exposure and HLA in healthy donors. The repertoire was sequenced with immunoSEQ multiplex PCR; TCRdb's copy has only in-frame clones and lacks some. The sample records 200,000 to 250,000 clones, roughly four fifths being singletons. The sequenced sample consisted of PBMCs. These receptors all come from a woman aged 55-75 years in good health and CMV-seropositive. The CDR3 runs from the conserved cysteine through the conserved F or W. A D gene is named only where the DNA matches it firmly. Rows give clone size only sometimes, using once, few, many, or a class for an expanded clone.

J gene	V gene	clone size	D gene	CDR3 DNA	CDR3 protein
TRBJ1-1	TRBV5-1	-	-	TGCGCCAGCAGTTCAGGGGTGGACACTGAAGCTTTCTTT	CASSSGVDTEAFF
TRBJ2-7	TRBV9	-	TRBD1	TGTGCCAGCAGCGTATATGGGACAGGGGGCCGCGAGCAGTACTTC	CASSVYGTGGREQYF
TRBJ1-2	TRBV2	-	TRBD1	TGTGCCAGCAAGGGATTCGAGGGGGCTGGCTATGGCTACACCTTC	CASKGFEGAGYGYTF
TRBJ2-7	TRBV5-1	-	TRBD2	TGCGCCAGCAGGCCGAGCGGGGGCTACGAGCAGTACTTC	CASRPSGGYEQYF
TRBJ1-6	TRBV7-2	-	TRBD1	TGTGCCAGCAGCTGGGGACAGGGAGATTCACCCCTCCACTTT	CASSWGQGDSPLHF
TRBJ1-4	TRBV5-4	few	TRBD1	TGTGCCAGCAGCCGCCCGGGACAGGATGAAAAACTGTTTTTT	CASSRPGQDEKLFF
TRBJ1-1	TRBV9	-	-	TGTGCCAGCAGCTTCACAGGGACGATGAACACTGAAGCTTTCTTT	CASSFTGTMNTEAFF
TRBJ2-3	TRBV29-1	-	-	TGCAGCGTTGAGGCTAGCGCCGATACGCAGTATTTT	CSVEASADTQYF
TRBJ2-7	TRBV27	-	TRBD1	TGTGCCAGCTCCCCGGACAGGGGTTCCTACGAGCAGTACTTC	CASSPDRGSYEQYF
TRBJ1-1	TRBV27	-	-	TGTGCCAGCAGTTTTCTGGGGGGTGACACTGAAGCTTTCTTT	CASSFLGGDTEAFF
TRBJ2-5	TRBV7-6	-	-	TGTGCCAGCAGCTTAGTTGGGGGAGGACCAGAGACCCAGTACTTC	CASSLVGGGPETQYF
TRBJ2-3	TRBV5-1	-	-	TGCGCCAGCAGCTTGGTAGGCGGTTACACAGATACGCAGTATTTT	CASSLVGGYTDTQYF
TRBJ2-1	TRBV25-1	once	-	TGTGCCAGCAGTAGCGATCGGGACTACAATGAGCAGTTCTTC	CASSSDRDYNEQFF
TRBJ2-1	TRBV5-4	-	TRBD1	TGTGCCAGCAGCCCGGACAGGGGTGTTTACAATGAGCAGTTCTTC	CASSPDRGVYNEQFF
TRBJ2-3	TRBV12-5	few	TRBD1	TGTGCTAGTGGTTTGGGGACAGGGGCGGATACGCAGTATTTT	CASGLGTGADTQYF
TRBJ2-2	TRBV11-2	-	TRBD2	TGTGCCAGCAGGAGAGGACGCGGGAGTTACGCTCTGAACACCGGGGAGCTGTTTTTT	CASRRGRGSYALNTGELFF
TRBJ2-7	TRBV14	once	TRBD1	TGTGCCAGCAGGGGACAGGGTACCTACGAGCAGTACTTC	CASRGQGTYEQYF
TRBJ2-3	TRBV11-1	-	TRBD1	TGTGCCAGCAGCCCAGGCCTACAGGGGCCAGATACGCAGTATTTT	CASSPGLQGPDTQYF
TRBJ2-6	TRBV5-1	-	-	TGCGCCAGCAGCTTAGCTAGACAGGCTGGGGCCAACGTCCTGACTTTC	CASSLARQAGANVLTF
TRBJ2-6	TRBV5-1	once	-	TGCGCCAGCAGCTTGACAGCCTCTGGGGCCAACGTCCTGACTTTC	CASSLTASGANVLTF
TRBJ2-7	TRBV2	-	TRBD1	TGTGCCAGCAGTCCGGACAGGAGCTCCTACGAGCAGTACTTC	CASSPDRSSYEQYF
TRBJ2-3	TRBV19	-	-	TGTGCCAGTAGTATAGCGGGACAAGGTACGCAGTATTTT	CASSIAGQGTQYF
TRBJ1-5	TRBV2	-	-	TGTGCCAGCAGTGAACAGGTTAGCAATCAGCCCCAGCATTTT	CASSEQVSNQPQHF
TRBJ2-6	TRBV4-1	-	-	TGCGCCAGCAGCCAACCGACAGGGGAGGGACGAGCTGGGGCCAACGTCCTGACTTTC	CASSQPTGEGRAGANVLTF
TRBJ2-6	TRBV27	once	TRBD1	TGTGCCAGCAGTGCCGGGACAGGGGTACATTGGGGGGCCAACGTCCTGACTTTC	CASSAGTGVHWGANVLTF
TRBJ2-7	TRBV6-5	-	TRBD1	TGTGCCAGCAGTCGAGGGGACAGGTACCGGGAGCAGTACTTC	CASSRGDRYREQYF
TRBJ2-3	TRBV7-2	-	TRBD2	TGTGCCAGCAGCTTACCTAGCGGAAGCACAGATACGCAGTATTTT	CASSLPSGSTDTQYF